These T cell receptor beta chains were read from a single sample in a study of control samples from healthy donors and cancer patients. Profiled with immunoSEQ multiplex PCR; TCRdb holds only in-frame clones, not every one. This sample has roughly 74,000 clones; roughly 94% occur once, and the top ten carry about 5%. Sequenced: blood. The origin of the receptors is a young woman in good health. The CDR3 runs from the conserved cysteine through the conserved F or W. Each record gives: clone size, D gene, V gene, J gene, CDR3 protein, CDR3 DNA. A D gene is named only where the DNA matches it firmly. Not every row has a clone size; where given, it reads once, few, many or a size class.

-	-	TRBV6-6	TRBJ1-2	CASSYSTGPLAGYTF	TGTGCCAGCAGTTACTCGACTGGGCCTTTAGCTGGCTACACCTTC
-	-	TRBV5-1	TRBJ1-2	CASSLGDGQSLGYGYTF	TGCGCCAGCAGCTTGGGGGATGGACAGTCCCTTGGCTATGGCTACACCTTC
-	-	TRBV7-8	TRBJ1-1	CASSLMDGGNTEAFF	TGTGCCAGCAGCTTAATGGACGGAGGGAACACTGAAGCTTTCTTT
once	-	TRBV2	TRBJ1-4	CASSADSSYEKLFF	TGTGCCAGCAGTGCTGACAGCTCCTATGAAAAACTGTTTTTT
-	TRBD1	TRBV28	TRBJ1-5	CAGSQGAFSNQPQHF	TGTGCCGGGTCACAGGGGGCCTTTAGCAATCAGCCCCAGCATTTT
-	TRBD1	TRBV19	TRBJ2-7	CASRLTGSYEQYF	TGTGCCAGTAGGTTGACAGGGTCCTACGAGCAGTACTTC
few	TRBD2	TRBV11-2	TRBJ2-3	CASSWVAGVGTDTQYF	TGTGCCAGCAGCTGGGTAGCGGGAGTGGGAACAGATACGCAGTATTTT
-	TRBD2	TRBV28	TRBJ2-7	CATVGLAGRYEQYF	TGTGCCACTGTAGGGCTAGCGGGACGCTACGAGCAGTACTTC
-	TRBD2	TRBV3-1/TRBV3-2	TRBJ2-7	CASSPRTSSYEQYF	TGTGCCAGCAGCCCCCGGACTAGTAGTTACGAGCAGTACTTC
-	-	TRBV2	TRBJ2-7	CASSDGQRIYEQYF	TGTGCCAGCAGTGACGGTCAGAGAATCTACGAGCAGTACTTC
-	TRBD1	TRBV10-3	TRBJ1-2	CAISEGTAQYGAYGYTF	TGTGCCATCAGTGAGGGGACAGCCCAATACGGGGCCTATGGCTACACCTTC
-	TRBD1	TRBV29-1	TRBJ2-2	CSLGLPSGQQNTGELFF	TGCAGCCTGGGCCTCCCCTCGGGACAGCAGAACACCGGGGAGCTGTTTTTT
-	TRBD2	TRBV7-3	TRBJ2-5	CASSLTGTSRETQYF	TGTGCCAGCAGCTTAACCGGGACTAGCAGAGAGACCCAGTACTTC
-	TRBD2	TRBV28	TRBJ2-1	CASYSGGAYNEQFF	TGTGCCAGCTACTCTGGGGGGGCCTACAATGAGCAGTTCTTC
-	-	TRBV15	TRBJ1-2	CATSREVQKVNYGYTF	TGTGCCACCAGCAGAGAGGTCCAGAAAGTTAACTATGGCTACACCTTC
-	-	TRBV5-1	TRBJ2-3	CASSLGLGGTDTQYF	TGCGCCAGCAGCTTGGGTCTGGGCGGCACAGATACGCAGTATTTT
-	-	TRBV18	TRBJ2-7	CASSPQSRVYEQYF	TGTGCCAGCTCACCACAATCCAGGGTCTACGAGCAGTACTTC
-	TRBD2	TRBV5-8	TRBJ2-7	CASSPGPGRAGVYEQYF	TGTGCCAGCAGCCCAGGACCCGGGAGGGCCGGCGTTTACGAGCAGTACTTC
-	-	TRBV9	TRBJ2-3	CASSPQTPSSTDTQYF	TGTGCCAGCAGCCCCCAAACGCCTTCTAGCACAGATACGCAGTATTTT
-	TRBD1	TRBV7-2	TRBJ1-6	CASSQEPGGQGYSPLHF	TGTGCCAGCAGCCAAGAACCCGGCGGACAGGGTTATTCACCCCTCCACTTT
-	-	TRBV7-2	TRBJ1-5	CASSPGADGSNQPQHF	TGTGCCAGCAGCCCGGGGGCCGATGGTAGCAATCAGCCCCAGCATTTT
-	-	TRBV20-1	TRBJ2-7	CSARRRAEQYF	TGCAGTGCTAGAAGGCGCGCCGAGCAGTACTTC
-	-	TRBV27	TRBJ1-1	CASSFEAGRDYRGAFF	TGTGCCAGCAGTTTTGAGGCAGGGAGGGATTATCGCGGAGCTTTCTTT
-	-	TRBV15	TRBJ1-3	CATRSSGNTIYF	TGTGCCACCAGGAGTTCTGGAAACACCATATATTTT
-	TRBD1	TRBV3-1/TRBV3-2	TRBJ1-1	CASSHWDRGWEAFF	TGTGCCAGCAGCCACTGGGACAGGGGATGGGAGGCTTTCTTT
-	TRBD1	TRBV4-1	TRBJ2-7	CASSQDGQETVYEQYF	TGCGCCAGCAGCCAAGACGGACAGGAGACGGTCTACGAGCAGTACTTC
-	-	TRBV28	TRBJ2-7	CASSFRWGPYEQYF	TGTGCCAGCAGTTTTCGCTGGGGACCCTACGAGCAGTACTTC
once	-	TRBV4-1	TRBJ1-2	CASSQDLAINYGYTF	TGCGCCAGCAGCCAAGATCTAGCCATTAACTATGGCTACACCTTC
-	TRBD1	TRBV4-2	TRBJ1-1	CASSQEQGQKNTEAFF	TGTGCCAGCAGCCAAGAACAGGGACAGAAGAACACTGAAGCTTTCTTT
-	-	TRBV28	TRBJ1-5	CASRTDSYNQPQHF	TGTGCCAGCCGAACTGACAGCTACAATCAGCCCCAGCATTTT
-	-	TRBV6-6	TRBJ1-2	CASSYGQGNGYTF	TGTGCCAGCAGTTACGGGCAGGGGAATGGCTACACCTTC